These 8 T cell receptor beta chains originate from one sample sequenced in a study of blood T cells in healthy people across ages. For the second PCR, which ran for about 7 to 11 cycles, a sample-barcoded 5' primer and a J-beta primer mix were used. MiXCR, run by TCRdb on the 5' RACE reads, gives a single entry per CDR3 protein. The sample holds about 500,000 distinct CDR3 sequences; under 30% are singletons and the top ten take under 9%. These data were likewise used in another study, on T cells of mothers and their children.

Material for sequencing was blood. The receptors shown here come from a boy between 5 and 17 years old in good health.

This clonotype was detected only a few times. CDR3 nucleotide sequence: TGCGCCAGCAGCCAAGATGTCGCAGGGGGTGTCTATGGCTACACCTTC. Its translation: CASSQDVAGGVYGYTF. The chain uses TRBV4-3 and TRBJ1-2; 7 bases align to TRBD1. The trim removed 0 bases at V and 4 bases at J, leaving 8 bases unmatched. The CDR3 runs to 16 residues. Germline V CDR1 and CDR2: LGHNA, YSLEER.

The chain joins TRBV7-9 to TRBJ2-6; 7 bases match TRBD1. Trimming at V came to 10 bases and at J to 16 bases, leaving 13 bases not matched to a gene. The CDR3 is 12 amino acids. Germline V gives CDR1 SEHNR, CDR2 FQNEAQ (reference sequence). CDR3 nucleotides: TGTGCCACCGGGCCGAGCACAGGGGATCTGACTTTC. This translates into CATGPSTGDLTF. Looking up the rest from reference TRBV7-9 and TRBJ2-6 gives the full variable domain: DTGVSQNPRHKITKRGQNVTFRCDPISEHNRLYWYRQTLGQGPEFLTYFQNEAQLEKSRLLSDRFSAERPKGSFSTLEIQRTEQGDSAMYLCATGPSTGDLTFGAGSRLTVL.

Only a few counts were recorded for this clonotype. The rearrangement uses TRBV29-1 and TRBJ2-5; 7 bases fit TRBD1. The better agreement between TRBJ2-1 and the DNA end casts doubt on the J call. Looked up from germline, CDR1 is SQVTM and CDR2 is ANQGSEA. This CDR3 is 16 amino acids long. In nucleotides, the CDR3 is TGCAGCGCTTACCTAGGGGGCGGTGGTCCCTACAATGAGCAGTTCTTC. Amino acids: CSAYLGGGGPYNEQFF.

Only a few counts were recorded for this clonotype. The CDR3 here is CASSLVGTGRQDTQYF. CDR3 coding DNA: TGTGCCAGCAGCCTCGTTGGGACAGGGCGTCAAGATACGCAGTATTTT. The chain is built from TRBV7-2 and TRBJ2-3; 9 bases fit TRBD1. Per germline, CDR1 SGHTA and CDR2 FQGNSA. J gave up 5 bases and V 5 bases, and 11 bases lay outside the gene matches. The CDR3 loop spans 16 amino acids.

V and J are TRBV7-9 and TRBJ2-5; maybe TRBD1 (5 bases). The CDR3 runs 14 residues. Deletions cut 2 bases from V and 2 bases from J, with 9 bases between. Germline assignment: CDR1 SEHNR and CDR2 FQNEAQ (reference sequence). DNA of the CDR3: TGTGCCAGCAGCTTAAAGAGACAGCAAGAGACCCAGTACTTC. Protein sequence: CASSLKRQQETQYF.

The V gene is TRBV19, the J gene TRBJ1-5; possible D gene TRBD1, 5 bases. Trimming shortened V by 7 bases and J by 3 bases, and 13 bases separated the two germline ends. The CDR3 has 14 residues. Germline loops: CDR1 LNHDA, CDR2 SQIVND (reference sequence). In nucleotides, the CDR3 is TGTGCCAGTACCGGGACGGGTGACAATCAGCCCCAGCATTTT. It translates to CASTGTGDNQPQHF.

The V and J genes are TRBV10-3 and TRBJ2-5, with D possibly matching TRBD2 (6 bases). Trimming shortened V by 0 bases and J by 6 bases, and 11 bases separated the two germline ends. The germline gives CDR1 ENHRY, CDR2 SYGVKD. The CDR3 runs 14 residues. This CDR3 is CAISESGGAQTQYF. DNA of the CDR3: TGTGCCATCAGTGAGTCAGGAGGGGCCCAGACCCAGTACTTC.

The table lists this clonotype with many counts. V and J are TRBV27 and TRBJ2-5; D is perhaps TRBD1 (5 bases). The closer fit of TRBJ2-7 to the DNA end suggests the J call may be wrong. The CDR3 consists of 15 residues. Germline-derived CDR1 and CDR2 are MNHEY and SMNVEV (reference sequence). CDR3 nucleotide sequence: TGTGCCAGCAGTTTAAAGGGGCCTAGCTCCTACGAGCAGTACTTC. As protein: CASSLKGPSSYEQYF.